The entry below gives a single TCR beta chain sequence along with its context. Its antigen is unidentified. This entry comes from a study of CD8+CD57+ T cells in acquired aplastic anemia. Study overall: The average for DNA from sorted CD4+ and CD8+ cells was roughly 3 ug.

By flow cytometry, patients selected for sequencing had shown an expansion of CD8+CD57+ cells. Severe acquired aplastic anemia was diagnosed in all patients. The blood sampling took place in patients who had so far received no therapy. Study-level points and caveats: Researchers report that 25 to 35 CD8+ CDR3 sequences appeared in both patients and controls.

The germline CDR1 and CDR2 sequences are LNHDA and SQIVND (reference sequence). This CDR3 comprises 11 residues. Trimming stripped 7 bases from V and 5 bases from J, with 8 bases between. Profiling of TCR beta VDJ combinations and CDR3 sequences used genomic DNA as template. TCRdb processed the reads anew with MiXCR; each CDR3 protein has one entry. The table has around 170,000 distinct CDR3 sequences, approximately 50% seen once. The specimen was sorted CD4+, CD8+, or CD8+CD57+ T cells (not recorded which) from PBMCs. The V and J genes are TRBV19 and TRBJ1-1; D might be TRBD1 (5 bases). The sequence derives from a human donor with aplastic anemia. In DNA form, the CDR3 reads TGTGCCAGTACCAGGGATACTGAAGCTTTCTTT. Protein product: CASTRDTEAFF.